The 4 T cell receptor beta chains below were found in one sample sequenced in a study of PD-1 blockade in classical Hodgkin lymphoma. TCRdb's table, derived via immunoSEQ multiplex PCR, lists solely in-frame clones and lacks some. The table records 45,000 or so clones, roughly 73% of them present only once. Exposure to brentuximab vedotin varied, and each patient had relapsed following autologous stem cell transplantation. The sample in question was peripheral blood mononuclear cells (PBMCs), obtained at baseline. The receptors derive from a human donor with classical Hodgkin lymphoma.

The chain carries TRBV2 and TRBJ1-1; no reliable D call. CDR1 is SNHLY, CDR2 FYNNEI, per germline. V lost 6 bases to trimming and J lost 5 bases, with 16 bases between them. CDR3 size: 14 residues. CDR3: CASRIDTPRTEAFF. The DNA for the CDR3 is TGTGCCAGCAGGATCGACACGCCGCGGACTGAAGCTTTCTTT.

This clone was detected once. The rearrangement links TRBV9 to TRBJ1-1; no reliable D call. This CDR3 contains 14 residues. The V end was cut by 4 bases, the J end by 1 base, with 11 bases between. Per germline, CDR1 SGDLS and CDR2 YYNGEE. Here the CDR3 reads CASSPPGTNTEAFF. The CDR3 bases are TGTGCCAGCAGCCCCCCGGGAACGAACACTGAAGCTTTCTTT.

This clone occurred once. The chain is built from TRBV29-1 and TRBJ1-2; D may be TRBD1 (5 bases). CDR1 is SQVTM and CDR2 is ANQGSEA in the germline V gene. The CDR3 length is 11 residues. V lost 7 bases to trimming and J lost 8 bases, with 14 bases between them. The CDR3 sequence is CSALYGGGYTF. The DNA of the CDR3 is TGCAGCGCCCTGTACGGGGGAGGCTACACCTTC. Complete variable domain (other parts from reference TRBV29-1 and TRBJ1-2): SAVISQKPSRDICQRGTSLTIQCQVDSQVTMMFWYRQQPGQSLTLIATANQGSEATYESGFVIDKFPISRPNLTFSTLTVSNMSPEDSSIYLCSALYGGGYTFGSGTRLTVV.

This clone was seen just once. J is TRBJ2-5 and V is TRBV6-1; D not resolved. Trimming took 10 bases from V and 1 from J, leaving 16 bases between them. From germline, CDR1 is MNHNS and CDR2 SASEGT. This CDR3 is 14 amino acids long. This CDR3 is CATPPRAGQETQYF. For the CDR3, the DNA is TGTGCCACCCCTCCTAGGGCAGGCCAAGAGACCCAGTACTTC.